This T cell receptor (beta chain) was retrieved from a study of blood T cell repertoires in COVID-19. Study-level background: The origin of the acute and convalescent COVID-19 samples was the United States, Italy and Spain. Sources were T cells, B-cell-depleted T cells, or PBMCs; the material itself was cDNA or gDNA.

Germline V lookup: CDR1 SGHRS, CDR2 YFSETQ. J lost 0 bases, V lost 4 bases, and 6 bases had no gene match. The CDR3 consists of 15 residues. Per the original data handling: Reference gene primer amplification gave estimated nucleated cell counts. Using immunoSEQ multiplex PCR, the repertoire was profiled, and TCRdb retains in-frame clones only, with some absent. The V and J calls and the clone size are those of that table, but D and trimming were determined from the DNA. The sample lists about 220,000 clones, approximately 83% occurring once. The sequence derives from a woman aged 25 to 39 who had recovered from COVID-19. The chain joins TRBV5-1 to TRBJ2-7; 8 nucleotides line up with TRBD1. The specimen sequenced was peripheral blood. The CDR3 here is CASSIRTGSSYEQYF. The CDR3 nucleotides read TGCGCCAGCAGCATTCGGACAGGGAGCTCCTACGAGCAGTACTTC.